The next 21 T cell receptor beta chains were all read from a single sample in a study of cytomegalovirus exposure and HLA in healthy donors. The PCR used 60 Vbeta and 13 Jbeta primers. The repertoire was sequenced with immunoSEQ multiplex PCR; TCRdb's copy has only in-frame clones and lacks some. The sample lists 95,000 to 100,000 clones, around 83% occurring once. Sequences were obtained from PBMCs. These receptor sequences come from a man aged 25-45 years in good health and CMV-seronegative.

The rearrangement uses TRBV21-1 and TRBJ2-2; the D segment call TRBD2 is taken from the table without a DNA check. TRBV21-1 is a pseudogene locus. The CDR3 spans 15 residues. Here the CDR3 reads CASSTPRTIAGELFF. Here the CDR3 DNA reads TGTGCCAGCAGCACCCCCAGGACTATCGCCGGGGAGCTGTTTTTT.

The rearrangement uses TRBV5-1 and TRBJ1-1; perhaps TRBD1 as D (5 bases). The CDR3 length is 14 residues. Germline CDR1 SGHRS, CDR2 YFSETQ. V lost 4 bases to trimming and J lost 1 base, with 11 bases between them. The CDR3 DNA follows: TGCGCCAGCAGCAGAGGCAGGGCGAACACTGAAGCTTTCTTT. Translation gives CASSRGRANTEAFF.

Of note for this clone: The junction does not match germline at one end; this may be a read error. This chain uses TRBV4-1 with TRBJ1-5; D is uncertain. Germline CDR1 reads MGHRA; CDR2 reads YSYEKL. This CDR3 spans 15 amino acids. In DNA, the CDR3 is TGCGCCAGCAGCCAAGAGAGAAGTAGCAGTCAGCCCCAGCATTTT. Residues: CASSQERSSSQPQHF.

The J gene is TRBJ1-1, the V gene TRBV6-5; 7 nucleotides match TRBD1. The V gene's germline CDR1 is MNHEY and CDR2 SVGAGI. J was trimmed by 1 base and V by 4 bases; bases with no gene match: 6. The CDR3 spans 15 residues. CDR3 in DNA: TGTGCCAGCAGTTCCTCCGGACAGGAGAACACTGAAGCTTTCTTT. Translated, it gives CASSSSGQENTEAFF.

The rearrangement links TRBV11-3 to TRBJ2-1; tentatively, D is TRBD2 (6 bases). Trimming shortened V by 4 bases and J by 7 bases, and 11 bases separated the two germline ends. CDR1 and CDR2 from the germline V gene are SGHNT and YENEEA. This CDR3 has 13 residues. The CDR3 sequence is CASSSGTLNEQFF. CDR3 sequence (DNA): TGTGCCAGCAGCTCCGGGACTTTAAATGAGCAGTTCTTC.

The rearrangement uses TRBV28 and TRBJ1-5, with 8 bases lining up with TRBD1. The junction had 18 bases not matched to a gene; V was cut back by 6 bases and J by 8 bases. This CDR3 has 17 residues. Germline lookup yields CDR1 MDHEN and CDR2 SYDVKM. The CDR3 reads CASSRKSGAGGIKPQHF. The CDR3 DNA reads TGTGCCAGCAGCCGCAAAAGCGGGGCAGGGGGCATCAAGCCCCAGCATTTT.

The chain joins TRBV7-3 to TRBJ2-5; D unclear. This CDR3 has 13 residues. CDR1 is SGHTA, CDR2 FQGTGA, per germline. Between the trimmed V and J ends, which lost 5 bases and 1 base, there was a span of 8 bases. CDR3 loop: CASSNGPQETQYF. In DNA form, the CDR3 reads TGTGCCAGCAGCAATGGGCCCCAAGAGACCCAGTACTTC.

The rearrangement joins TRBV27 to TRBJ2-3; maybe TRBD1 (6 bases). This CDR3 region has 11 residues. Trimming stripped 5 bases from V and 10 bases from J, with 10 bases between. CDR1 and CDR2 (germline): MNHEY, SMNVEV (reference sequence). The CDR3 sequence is CASSLGQSQYF. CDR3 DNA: TGTGCCAGCAGTCTAGGACAGTCGCAGTATTTT.

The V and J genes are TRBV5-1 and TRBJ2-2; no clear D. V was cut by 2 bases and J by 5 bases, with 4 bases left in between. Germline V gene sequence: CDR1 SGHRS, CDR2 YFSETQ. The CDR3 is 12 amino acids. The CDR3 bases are TGCGCCAGCAGCTTATCTACCGGGGAGCTGTTTTTT. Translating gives CASSLSTGELFF.

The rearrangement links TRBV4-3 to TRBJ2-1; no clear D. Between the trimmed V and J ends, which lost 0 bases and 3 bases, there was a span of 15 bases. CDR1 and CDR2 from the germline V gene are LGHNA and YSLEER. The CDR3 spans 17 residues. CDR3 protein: CASSQDLVGLGYNEQFF. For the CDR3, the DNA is TGCGCCAGCAGCCAAGATCTCGTCGGGTTGGGCTACAATGAGCAGTTCTTC.

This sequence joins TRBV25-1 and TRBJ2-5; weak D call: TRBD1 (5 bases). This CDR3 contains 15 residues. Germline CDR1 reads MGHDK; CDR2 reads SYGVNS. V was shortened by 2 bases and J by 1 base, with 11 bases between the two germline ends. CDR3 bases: TGTGCCAGCAGTGAACAGGGTGTAGCCCAAGAGACCCAGTACTTC. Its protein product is CASSEQGVAQETQYF.

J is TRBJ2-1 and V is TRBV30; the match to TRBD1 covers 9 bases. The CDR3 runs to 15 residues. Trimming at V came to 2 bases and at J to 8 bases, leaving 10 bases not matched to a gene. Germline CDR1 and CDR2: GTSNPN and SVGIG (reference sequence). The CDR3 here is CAWSSPRTGDHEQFF. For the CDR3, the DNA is TGTGCCTGGAGTTCCCCCCGGACAGGGGACCATGAGCAGTTCTTC. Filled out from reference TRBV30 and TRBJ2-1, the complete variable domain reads SQTIHQWPATLVQPVGSPLSLECTVEGTSNPNLYWYRQAAGRGLQLLFYSVGIGQISSEVPQNLSASRPQDRQFILSSKKLLLSDSGFYLCAWSSPRTGDHEQFFGPGTRLTVL.

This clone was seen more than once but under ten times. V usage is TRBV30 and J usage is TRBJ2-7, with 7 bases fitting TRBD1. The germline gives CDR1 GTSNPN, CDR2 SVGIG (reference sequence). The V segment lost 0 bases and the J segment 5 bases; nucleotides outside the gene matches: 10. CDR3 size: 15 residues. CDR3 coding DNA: TGTGCCTGGAGTGTAGGCTTGACAGGGTCCCACGAGCAGTACTTC. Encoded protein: CAWSVGLTGSHEQYF.

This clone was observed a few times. In DNA, the CDR3 is TGTGCCAGCAGCTTGCAACAGGGTGGGCATGAAAAACTGTTTTTT. It encodes CASSLQQGGHEKLFF. The chain has TRBV5-6 and TRBJ1-4; possibly TRBD1 for D (6 bases). Trimming removed 1 base at V and 6 bases at J, with 13 bases between. This CDR3 has 15 amino acids. Germline V gives CDR1 SGHDT, CDR2 YYEEEE. The full variable domain, with the rest looked up from reference TRBV5-6 and TRBJ1-4, is DAGVTQSPTHLIKTRGQQVTLRCSPKSGHDTVSWYQQALGQGPQFIFQYYEEEERQRGNFPDRFSGHQFPNYSSELNVNALLLGDSALYLCASSLQQGGHEKLFFGSGTQLSVL.

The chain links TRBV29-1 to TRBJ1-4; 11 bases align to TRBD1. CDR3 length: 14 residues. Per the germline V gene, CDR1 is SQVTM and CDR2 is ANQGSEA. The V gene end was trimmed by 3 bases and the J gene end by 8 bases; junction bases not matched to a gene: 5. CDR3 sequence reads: CSVEQGQGEEKLFF. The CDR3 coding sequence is TGCAGCGTTGAGCAGGGACAGGGGGAGGAAAAACTGTTTTTT.

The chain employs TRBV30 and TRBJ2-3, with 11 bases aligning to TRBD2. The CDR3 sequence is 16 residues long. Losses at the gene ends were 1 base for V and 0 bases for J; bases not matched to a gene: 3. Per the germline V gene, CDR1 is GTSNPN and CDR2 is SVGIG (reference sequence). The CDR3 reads CAWSEGLAASTDTQYF. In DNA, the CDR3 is TGTGCCTGGAGTGAGGGACTAGCGGCAAGCACAGATACGCAGTATTTT. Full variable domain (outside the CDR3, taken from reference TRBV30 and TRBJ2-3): SQTIHQWPATLVQPVGSPLSLECTVEGTSNPNLYWYRQAAGRGLQLLFYSVGIGQISSEVPQNLSASRPQDRQFILSSKKLLLSDSGFYLCAWSEGLAASTDTQYFGPGTRLTVL.

CDR3 nucleotides: TGTGCCAGTAGTAAGGTGGACAGCTCCCGAGCTAACTATGGCTACACCTTC. Translated: CASSKVDSSRANYGYTF. The chain combines TRBV19 with TRBJ1-2; TRBD1 is a possible D gene (6 bases). Germline CDR1 LNHDA, CDR2 SQIVND (reference sequence). The CDR3 spans 17 residues. The ends were cut back, 4 bases at V and 0 bases at J, with 18 bases in the middle.

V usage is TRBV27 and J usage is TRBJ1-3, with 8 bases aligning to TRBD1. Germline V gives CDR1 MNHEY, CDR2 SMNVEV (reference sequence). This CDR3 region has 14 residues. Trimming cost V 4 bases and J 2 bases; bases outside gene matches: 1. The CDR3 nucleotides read TGTGCCAGCAGTTCGGACAGGGCTGGAAACACCATATATTTT. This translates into CASSSDRAGNTIYF.

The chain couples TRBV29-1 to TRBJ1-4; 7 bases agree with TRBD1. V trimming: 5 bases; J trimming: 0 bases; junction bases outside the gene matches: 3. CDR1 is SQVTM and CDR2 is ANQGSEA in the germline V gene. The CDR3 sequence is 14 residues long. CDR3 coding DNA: TGCAGCGTTTTGGGGACAGCAACTAATGAAAAACTGTTTTTT. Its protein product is CSVLGTATNEKLFF.

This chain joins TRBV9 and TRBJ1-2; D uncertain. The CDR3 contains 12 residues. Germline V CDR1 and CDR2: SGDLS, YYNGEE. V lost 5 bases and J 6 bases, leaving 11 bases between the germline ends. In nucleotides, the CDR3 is TGTGCCAGCAGGTCGGGGAAGAATGGCTACACCTTC. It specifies CASRSGKNGYTF.

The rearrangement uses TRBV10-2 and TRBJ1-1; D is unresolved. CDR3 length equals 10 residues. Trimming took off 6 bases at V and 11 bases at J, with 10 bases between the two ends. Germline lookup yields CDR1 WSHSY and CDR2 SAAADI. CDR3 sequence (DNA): TGCGCCAGCAGCGAAACCCGGGCTTTCTTT. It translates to CASSETRAFF.